One and the same sample provided the 23 T cell receptor beta chains below, sequenced in a study of blood T cell repertoires in COVID-19. Profiling relied on immunoSEQ multiplex PCR, and the TCRdb table lists in-frame clones only, not all of them. Here the sample spans tens of thousands of clones, roughly nine tenths being singletons. Input material: peripheral blood. These receptors all stem from an elderly man with acute or convalescent COVID-19.

This sequence joins TRBV5-4 and TRBJ2-5; D might be TRBD1 (6 bases). This CDR3 is built from 14 residues. Trimming took off 4 bases at V and 3 bases at J, with 13 bases between the two ends. Germline V gene data show CDR1 as SGHNT and CDR2 as YYREEE (reference sequence). The CDR3 DNA follows: TGTGCCAGCAGCCCGGTGGGGGCCGAAGAGACCCAGTACTTC. This translates into CASSPVGAEETQYF.

CDR3: CASTGQGKVTDTQYF. CDR3 DNA: TGTGCCAGCACCGGACAGGGGAAGGTAACAGATACGCAGTATTTT. The chain recombines TRBV19 with TRBJ2-3; 9 nucleotides line up with TRBD1. J gave up 3 bases and V 9 bases, and 10 bases lay outside the gene matches. From germline, CDR1 is LNHDA and CDR2 SQIVND (reference sequence). There are 15 residues in the CDR3.

This clone was counted only a few times. CDR3: CASSFAMWRWTYEQYF. The CDR3 DNA is TGTGCCAGCAGCTTTGCGATGTGGAGGTGGACCTACGAGCAGTACTTC. The chain joins TRBV12-1 to TRBJ2-7; the DNA was not used to check the table's D call, TRBD2. TRBV12-1 corresponds to a pseudogene. The length of the CDR3 is 16 residues.

The chain uses TRBV7-8 and TRBJ2-7, with TRBD2 matching 7 bases. Germline lookup yields CDR1 SGHVS and CDR2 FQNEAQ. The CDR3 is made up of 15 amino acids. V gave up 1 base and J gave up 0 bases; unmatched junction bases: 3. CDR3 loop: CASSLGGGSSYEQYF. CDR3 in DNA: TGTGCCAGCAGCTTAGGGGGGGGGAGCTCCTACGAGCAGTACTTC.

The chain joins TRBV19 to TRBJ1-5, with D unresolved. Germline CDR1 LNHDA, CDR2 SQIVND (reference sequence). Deletions cut 2 bases from V and 4 bases from J, with 12 bases between. The CDR3 is made up of 15 amino acids. CDR3 nucleotide sequence: TGTGCCAGTAGTATAATAGAGGATGTGAATCAGCCCCAGCATTTT. Protein: CASSIIEDVNQPQHF.

The chain has TRBV2 and TRBJ1-1; D not certain. V lost 4 bases to trimming and J lost 11 bases, with 17 bases between them. The length of the CDR3 is 13 residues. Germline CDR1 SNHLY, CDR2 FYNNEI. CDR3 loop: CASSVYSVRGAFF. In DNA form, the CDR3 reads TGTGCCAGCAGTGTTTACAGCGTAAGAGGGGCTTTCTTT. The complete variable domain, with remaining parts taken from reference TRBV2 and TRBJ1-1, reads EPEVTQTPSHQVTQMGQEVILRCVPISNHLYFYWYRQILGQKVEFLVSFYNNEISEKSEIFDDQFSVERPDGSNFTLKIRSTKLEDSAMYFCASSVYSVRGAFFGQGTRLTVV.

V gene TRBV15 combines with J gene TRBJ2-7, with 7 bases identical to TRBD1. The CDR3 runs to 15 residues. V lost 8 bases, J lost 2 bases, and 12 bases stayed unmatched. CDR1 is LNHNV and CDR2 is YYDKDF in the germline V gene (reference sequence). The CDR3 DNA reads TGTGCCACCTCCTTGGGACAGCTGAGCCCCTACGAGCAGTACTTC. Encoded protein: CATSLGQLSPYEQYF.

The chain recombines TRBV5-8 with TRBJ1-6; 9 bases line up with TRBD1. CDR1 is SGHTS and CDR2 is YDEGEE in the germline V gene. Trimming cost V 3 bases and J 8 bases; bases outside gene matches: 3. The CDR3 length is 14 residues. The CDR3, as DNA: TGTGCCAGCAGCTCCCGGACAGGGGATTCACCCCTCCACTTT. The encoded protein is CASSSRTGDSPLHF.

The rearrangement joins TRBV15 to TRBJ2-1, with D maybe TRBD1 (5 bases). CDR3 length: 13 amino acids. Germline CDR1 LNHNV, CDR2 YYDKDF (reference sequence). V was shortened by 0 bases and J by 13 bases, with 13 bases between the two germline ends. The CDR3 protein is CATSRDRRGLQFF. The CDR3 region has the DNA TGTGCCACCAGCAGAGATCGAAGGGGCTTACAGTTCTTC.

The rearrangement links TRBV10-1 to TRBJ2-4; 10 bases are a match to TRBD1. J lost 9 bases, V lost 6 bases, and 2 bases had no gene match. Germline-derived CDR1 and CDR2 are WNHNN and SYGVQD (reference sequence). The CDR3 length is 12 residues. CDR3 protein: CASRWTGGIQYF. CDR3 coding DNA: TGCGCCAGCAGGTGGACAGGGGGCATTCAGTACTTC.

This chain connects TRBV5-5 to TRBJ1-4; 9 nucleotides align to TRBD1. Germline V gene sequence: CDR1 SGHKS, CDR2 YYEKEE (reference sequence). The trim removed 4 bases at V and 8 bases at J, leaving 9 bases unmatched. The CDR3 contains 15 residues. The CDR3 DNA reads TGTGCCAGCAGCCGACTACAGGGGGCAGGAGAAAAACTGTTTTTT. It encodes CASSRLQGAGEKLFF. Complete variable domain (other parts from reference TRBV5-5 and TRBJ1-4): DAGVTQSPTHLIKTRGQQVTLRCSPISGHKSVSWYQQVLGQGPQFIFQYYEKEERGRGNFPDRFSARQFPNYSSELNVNALLLGDSALYLCASSRLQGAGEKLFFGSGTQLSVL.

CDR3 sequence: CASSSRQPVTEAFF. The DNA for the CDR3 is TGTGCCAGCAGCTCTCGACAGCCGGTCACTGAAGCTTTCTTT. The chain is built from TRBV5-8 and TRBJ1-1, with TRBD1 as a possible D gene (5 bases). CDR3 length: 14 amino acids. V was trimmed by 3 bases and J by 4 bases, leaving 13 bases between them. The germline CDR1 and CDR2 sequences are SGHTS and YDEGEE.

The chain recombines TRBV5-4 with TRBJ2-7; 7 bases are a match to TRBD2. Germline assignment: CDR1 SGHNT and CDR2 YYREEE (reference sequence). V lost 4 bases, J lost 1 base, and 5 bases stayed unmatched. The CDR3 covers 14 residues. The CDR3 region is CASSGGVGSYEQYF. CDR3 bases: TGTGCCAGCAGCGGGGGGGTGGGATCCTACGAGCAGTACTTC.

The rearrangement joins TRBV3-1 (or the pseudogene TRBV3-2) to TRBJ2-5, with a possible D match to TRBD1 (7 bases). Germline V gene lookup returns CDR1 LGHDT and CDR2 YNNKEL (reference sequence). This CDR3 contains 14 residues. V lost 4 bases to trimming and J lost 4 bases, with 13 bases between them. This CDR3 is CASSPRGAGETQYF. In nucleotides, the CDR3 is TGTGCCAGCAGCCCCAGGGGGGCGGGAGAGACCCAGTACTTC.

V is TRBV5-1 and J is TRBJ1-1, with a possible D match to TRBD1 (6 bases). The CDR3 is 15 residues long. Trimming shortened V by 0 bases and J by 0 bases, and 9 bases separated the two germline ends. Germline V gene sequence: CDR1 SGHRS, CDR2 YFSETQ. CDR3 DNA sequence: TGCGCCAGCAGCTTGGCCGGGACACTGAACACTGAAGCTTTCTTT. It specifies CASSLAGTLNTEAFF.

The rearrangement uses TRBV6-5 and TRBJ2-7, with a possible D match to TRBD1 (6 bases). CDR1 and CDR2 from the germline V gene are MNHEY and SVGAGI. Trimming left V 5 bases short and J 3 bases short, with 14 bases between. The CDR3 is 14 residues long. CDR3 protein: CASSPGGRGYEQYF. Written as DNA, the CDR3 is TGTGCCAGCAGTCCCGGTGGCAGGGGCTACGAGCAGTACTTC.

The V gene is TRBV5-1, the J gene TRBJ1-1, with D possibly TRBD1 on 5 matching bases. Between the trimmed V and J ends, which lost 0 bases and 6 bases, there was a span of 15 bases. Germline-derived CDR1 and CDR2 are SGHRS and YFSETQ. The CDR3 has 15 amino acids. The DNA of the CDR3 is TGCGCCAGCAGCTTGGATGGTCAGGGAAGTTCTGAAGCTTTCTTT. Translating it yields CASSLDGQGSSEAFF.

The chain couples TRBV20-1 to TRBJ1-5; no definite D call. V lost 3 bases to trimming and J lost 1 base, with 10 bases between them. Germline V gene data show CDR1 as DFQATT and CDR2 as SNEGSKA (reference sequence). CDR3 length: 14 amino acids. Here the CDR3 reads CSASEGPSNQPQHF. The CDR3 DNA follows: TGCAGTGCTAGTGAGGGCCCCAGCAATCAGCCCCAGCATTTT.

The gene calls are TRBV6-5 and TRBJ1-1, with 11 bases lining up with TRBD1. This CDR3 region has 14 residues. The trim removed 5 bases at V and 6 bases at J, leaving 5 bases unmatched. Germline CDR1 is MNHEY and CDR2 is SVGAGI. In DNA form, the CDR3 reads TGTGCCAGCAGTCGCGGACAGGGGGCTTCTGAAGCTTTCTTT. It specifies CASSRGQGASEAFF.

This clone was detected once. The CDR3 loop reads CASSLGGIETQYF. Written as DNA, the CDR3 is TGTGCCAGCAGTCTTGGGGGGATAGAGACCCAGTACTTC. The V and J genes are TRBV12-3 or TRBV12-4 and TRBJ2-5; TRBD2 might be the D (6 bases). The CDR3 length is 13 residues. V gave up 5 bases and J gave up 4 bases, with 11 bases separating them.

This clone has just a few counts. The chain employs TRBV5-1 and TRBJ2-2; D is unclear. Germline assignment: CDR1 SGHRS and CDR2 YFSETQ. V dropped 2 bases and J dropped 1 base, with 3 bases sitting between them. CDR3 size: 13 residues. CDR3: CASSFQNTGELFF. The CDR3 bases are TGCGCCAGCAGCTTCCAGAACACCGGGGAGCTGTTTTTT.

The chain couples TRBV7-9 to TRBJ2-3, with D possibly matching TRBD2 (5 bases). CDR3 length: 14 amino acids. The V gene's germline CDR1 is SEHNR and CDR2 FQNEAQ (reference sequence). CDR3 amino acids: CASTVGGFTDTQYF. For the CDR3, the DNA is TGTGCTTCGACGGTAGGAGGATTCACAGATACGCAGTATTTT.

This chain joins TRBV6-5 and TRBJ2-7, with D possibly TRBD1 on 6 matching bases. Looked up from germline, CDR1 is MNHEY and CDR2 is SVGAGI. V was cut by 2 bases and J by 5 bases, with 13 bases left in between. The CDR3 extends over 14 amino acids. CDR3 sequence (DNA): TGTGCCAGCAGTTACCGTACAGGGACCAACGAGCAGTACTTC. Its translation is CASSYRTGTNEQYF.